These 16 T cell receptor beta chains were sequenced from one sample in a study of shared clonotypes between healthy human individuals. Data came from immunoSEQ multiplex PCR; TCRdb stores just in-frame clones and leaves some out. The sample shows more than 2 million clones, 95% of them seen only once. Source material: naive CD4+ T cells sorted from blood. Stated subset: CD45RA+ positively selected. The receptors originated from a man aged 18 to 29 in good health.

J is TRBJ1-1 and V is TRBV30, with D unclear. CDR1 and CDR2 from the germline V gene are GTSNPN and SVGIG (reference sequence). The CDR3 runs 13 residues. The ends were cut back, 4 bases at V and 7 bases at J, with 16 bases in the middle. As DNA, the CDR3 is TGTGCCTGGACCCCCGGGGTAGGGAATGAAGCTTTCTTT. Encoded protein: CAWTPGVGNEAFF.

The chain links TRBV6-1 to TRBJ1-2; possible D gene TRBD1, 6 bases. Germline V CDR1 and CDR2: MNHNS, SASEGT. This CDR3 region has 13 residues. Between the trimmed V and J ends, which lost 6 bases and 3 bases, there was a span of 11 bases. Here the CDR3 DNA reads TGTGCCAGCAGATACAACAGGGACTATGGCTACACCTTC. Its translation: CASRYNRDYGYTF.

This sequence joins TRBV19 and TRBJ1-5, with 7 bases fitting TRBD1. The CDR3 is 14 residues long. Germline CDR1 LNHDA, CDR2 SQIVND (reference sequence). With V trimmed by 7 bases and J by 3 bases, 6 bases remained unmatched. The CDR3 sequence: CASMLGTDNQPQHF. As DNA, the CDR3 is TGTGCCAGTATGCTCGGGACAGACAATCAGCCCCAGCATTTT.

The chain recombines TRBV2 with TRBJ1-2; D uncertain. Between the trimmed V and J ends, which lost 1 base and 4 bases, there was a span of 4 bases. Germline V gives CDR1 SNHLY, CDR2 FYNNEI. CDR3 length equals 12 residues. The CDR3 reads CASSEELYGYTF. In nucleotides, the CDR3 is TGTGCCAGCAGTGAAGAACTCTATGGCTACACCTTC.

The sample holds a few counts of this clone. This CDR3 is also generated by other DNA sequences in the sample. The chain employs TRBV5-1 and TRBJ1-1; unclear D gene. The CDR3 extends over 14 amino acids. Trimming removed 0 bases from V and 1 base from J, with 7 bases in between. The germline V gene encodes CDR1 SGHRS and CDR2 YFSETQ. The CDR3 here is CASSLGGPNTEAFF. The CDR3 DNA is TGCGCCAGCAGCTTGGGCGGGCCGAACACTGAAGCTTTCTTT.

The rearrangement links TRBV28 to TRBJ2-2; D assignment may be TRBD1 or TRBD2 (5 bases each). Trimming removed 5 bases from V and 0 bases from J, with 13 bases in between. There are 16 residues in the CDR3. The germline gives CDR1 MDHEN, CDR2 SYDVKM. The CDR3 DNA follows: TGTGCCAGCAGTGAACCGGGACGAGCGAACACCGGGGAGCTGTTTTTT. Protein sequence: CASSEPGRANTGELFF.

The J gene is TRBJ2-1, the V gene TRBV7-2; D is tentatively TRBD1 or TRBD2 (5 bases each). V lost 3 bases and J lost 8, with 11 bases in between. This CDR3 is 13 amino acids long. Germline V CDR1 and CDR2: SGHTA, FQGNSA. The DNA for the CDR3 is TGTGCCAGCAGCTTCCCCCTGGGGGATGAGCAGTTCTTC. Its protein is CASSFPLGDEQFF.

The chain uses TRBV18 and TRBJ2-1; 13 bases fit TRBD2. CDR3 length: 15 residues. Germline V gene lookup returns CDR1 KGHSH and CDR2 LQKENI. V was pared by 5 bases and J by 7 bases, with 5 bases of the junction left unmatched. CDR3 sequence reads: CASSSGTSGINEQFF. The CDR3 DNA follows: TGTGCCAGCTCATCCGGGACTAGCGGGATTAATGAGCAGTTCTTC.

The chain is built from TRBV9 and TRBJ1-1, with a weak D call TRBD1 (5 bases). This CDR3 is built from 13 residues. Germline-derived CDR1 and CDR2 are SGDLS and YYNGEE. The ends were cut back, 4 bases at V and 8 bases at J, with 15 bases in the middle. CDR3 DNA sequence: TGTGCCAGCAGCCCAGGGACGATGTGGGAAGCTTTCTTT. Its protein is CASSPGTMWEAFF.

The chain is built from TRBV5-1 and TRBJ1-2; 10 nucleotides align to TRBD1. Trimming at V came to 7 bases and at J to 6 bases, leaving 6 bases not matched to a gene. The CDR3 length is 13 residues. Germline-derived CDR1 and CDR2 are SGHRS and YFSETQ. The CDR3 region is CASYQGQGNGYTF. In nucleotides, the CDR3 is TGCGCCAGCTACCAGGGACAGGGGAATGGCTACACCTTC.

The chain carries TRBV4-1 and TRBJ2-7; weak D call: TRBD2 (5 bases). Germline V gene lookup returns CDR1 MGHRA and CDR2 YSYEKL. This CDR3 contains 14 residues. Trimming removed 0 bases at V and 4 bases at J, with 10 bases between. This CDR3 is CASSQDGRSYEQYF. CDR3 DNA: TGCGCCAGCAGCCAAGATGGGAGAAGTTACGAGCAGTACTTC.

The V and J genes are TRBV6-6 and TRBJ2-2, with 9 bases identical to TRBD2. V lost 5 bases, J lost 6 bases, and 7 bases stayed unmatched. From germline, CDR1 is MNHNY and CDR2 SVGAGI (reference sequence). CDR3 length equals 15 residues. Written as DNA, the CDR3 is TGTGCCAGCAGTCTGGGACTAGCTACGGCCGGGGAGCTGTTTTTT. This codes for CASSLGLATAGELFF.

The count of this clone is one. The chain combines TRBV11-2 with TRBJ2-2; 7 bases fit TRBD1. Looked up from germline, CDR1 is SGHAT and CDR2 is FQNNGV. This CDR3 has 17 residues. Trimming cost V 4 bases and J 0 bases; bases outside gene matches: 8. The CDR3 coding sequence is TGTGCCAGCAGCTATAGAAGGACAGGTTCGAACACCGGGGAGCTGTTTTTT. Translating gives CASSYRRTGSNTGELFF.

The V and J genes are TRBV10-1 and TRBJ1-5; D remains ambiguous. Germline values: CDR1 WNHNN, CDR2 SYGVQD (reference sequence). Trimming removed 7 bases from V and 5 bases from J, with 24 bases in between. This CDR3 has 17 amino acids. The chain's CDR3 is CASKAIPGPIQDQPQHF. As DNA, the CDR3 is TGCGCCAGCAAAGCAATTCCGGGCCCAATACAAGATCAGCCCCAGCATTTT.

Regarding this clone: Other DNA sequences from this sample encode an identical CDR3 as well. The chain joins TRBV5-1 to TRBJ1-5; D is undetermined. The CDR3 runs 15 residues. Per the germline V gene, CDR1 is SGHRS and CDR2 is YFSETQ. With 0 bases removed from V and 0 bases from J, the gap between germline ends came to 7 bases. The CDR3 DNA reads as TGCGCCAGCAGCTTGGATGCAGGTAGCAATCAGCCCCAGCATTTT. It is translated as CASSLDAGSNQPQHF.

The CDR3 is CASMGDFGTWSEQYF. The CDR3 nucleotides are TGTGCCAGCATGGGGGACTTCGGTACGTGGAGCGAGCAGTACTTC. The gene calls are TRBV2 and TRBJ2-7; possibly TRBD2 for D (6 bases). Germline assignment: CDR1 SNHLY and CDR2 FYNNEI. The CDR3 consists of 15 residues. V was shortened by 7 bases and J by 6 bases, with 22 bases between the two germline ends.